This T cell receptor beta chain is from a study of siplizumab effects on memory and regulatory T cells. Study findings and constraints: Alloreactive sequences whose origin lay in unstimulated CD4+ memory cells were significantly reduced by siplizumab. Proliferating Tregs in siplizumab cultures were never verified as suppressive. Siplizumab gave mappable alloreactive CD4+ clones an average Treg-derived fraction of about 70%, against 25% to 30% in controls. Sequences below about 10^-5 frequency were poorly captured, and few alloreactive clones mapped to unstimulated subsets.

Libraries were prepared by immunoSEQ multiplex PCR; TCRdb keeps only in-frame clonotypes and omits some of them. The sample has 50,000 to 75,000 clones; roughly 85% are singletons. About this clone: Its specificity is unknown.

Germline CDR1 reads SGHNT; CDR2 reads YYREEE (reference sequence). CDR3 size: 16 residues. Trimming removed 1 base from V and 5 bases from J; junction bases left unmatched: 6. The sample comprised memory CD4+ T cells sorted from blood. This rearrangement joins TRBV5-4 to TRBJ2-5, with TRBD2 identical over 12 bases. The sequence was collected from a human donor in good health. The CDR3 protein is CASSLLLAGGRETQYF. The CDR3 DNA reads as TGTGCCAGCAGCTTGCTCCTAGCGGGGGGGCGGGAGACCCAGTACTTC. The entire variable domain, with the rest obtained from reference TRBV5-4 and TRBJ2-5, is as follows: ETGVTQSPTHLIKTRGQQVTLRCSSQSGHNTVSWYQQALGQGPQFIFQYYREEENGRGNFPPRFSGLQFPNYSSELNVNALELDDSALYLCASSLLLAGGRETQYFGPGTRLLVL.